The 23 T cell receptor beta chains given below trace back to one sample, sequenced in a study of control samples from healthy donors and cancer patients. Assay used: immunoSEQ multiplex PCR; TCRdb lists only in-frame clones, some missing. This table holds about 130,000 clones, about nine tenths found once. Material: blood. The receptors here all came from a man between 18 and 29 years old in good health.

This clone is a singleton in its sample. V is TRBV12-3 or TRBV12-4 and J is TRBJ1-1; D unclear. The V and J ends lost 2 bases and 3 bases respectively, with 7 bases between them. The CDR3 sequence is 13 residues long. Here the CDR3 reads CASSLRGDTEAFF. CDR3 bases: TGTGCCAGCAGTTTACGCGGGGACACTGAAGCTTTCTTT.

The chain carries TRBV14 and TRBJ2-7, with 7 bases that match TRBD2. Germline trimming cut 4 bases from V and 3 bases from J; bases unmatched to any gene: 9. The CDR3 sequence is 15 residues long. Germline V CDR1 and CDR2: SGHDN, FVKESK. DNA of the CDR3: TGTGCCAGCAGCCGGGGAGGGGTTGGGAGCTACGAGCAGTACTTC. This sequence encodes CASSRGGVGSYEQYF.

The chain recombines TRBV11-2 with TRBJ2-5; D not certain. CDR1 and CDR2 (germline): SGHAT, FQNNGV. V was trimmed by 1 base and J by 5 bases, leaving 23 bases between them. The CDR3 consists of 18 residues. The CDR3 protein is CASSLAPVPKGPDETQYF. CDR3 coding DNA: TGTGCCAGCAGCTTAGCCCCCGTACCCAAGGGTCCGGATGAGACCCAGTACTTC.

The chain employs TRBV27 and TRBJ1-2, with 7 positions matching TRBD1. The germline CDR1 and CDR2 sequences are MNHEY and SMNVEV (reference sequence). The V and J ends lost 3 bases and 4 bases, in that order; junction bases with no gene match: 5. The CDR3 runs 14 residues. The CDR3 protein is CASSLTGSGYGYTF. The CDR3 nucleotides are TGTGCCAGCAGTTTGACAGGGTCGGGCTATGGCTACACCTTC.

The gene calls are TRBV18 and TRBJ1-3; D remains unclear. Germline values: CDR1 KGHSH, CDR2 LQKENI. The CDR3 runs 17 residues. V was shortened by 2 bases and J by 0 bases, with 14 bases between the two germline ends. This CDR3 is CASSPSALAPSGNTIYF. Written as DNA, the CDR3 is TGTGCCAGCTCACCATCTGCCTTAGCCCCCTCTGGAAACACCATATATTTT. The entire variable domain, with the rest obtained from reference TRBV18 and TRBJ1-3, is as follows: NAGVMQNPRHLVRRRGQEARLRCSPMKGHSHVYWYRQLPEEGLKFMVYLQKENIIDESGMPKERFSAEFPKEGPSILRIQQVVRGDSAAYFCASSPSALAPSGNTIYFGEGSWLTVV.

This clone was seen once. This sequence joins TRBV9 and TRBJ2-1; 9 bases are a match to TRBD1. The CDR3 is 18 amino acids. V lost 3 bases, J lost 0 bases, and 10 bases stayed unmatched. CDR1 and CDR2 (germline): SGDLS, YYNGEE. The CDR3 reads CASSGTGTGKHSYNEQFF. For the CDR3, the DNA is TGTGCCAGCAGCGGGACCGGGACAGGGAAACACTCCTACAATGAGCAGTTCTTC.

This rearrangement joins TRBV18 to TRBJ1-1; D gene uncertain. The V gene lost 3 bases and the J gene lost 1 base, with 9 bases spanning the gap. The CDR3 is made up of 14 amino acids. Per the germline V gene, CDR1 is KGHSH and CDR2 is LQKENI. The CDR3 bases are TGTGCCAGCTCACCGGGAAGTGGGAACACTGAAGCTTTCTTT. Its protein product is CASSPGSGNTEAFF. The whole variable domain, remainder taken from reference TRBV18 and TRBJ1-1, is NAGVMQNPRHLVRRRGQEARLRCSPMKGHSHVYWYRQLPEEGLKFMVYLQKENIIDESGMPKERFSAEFPKEGPSILRIQQVVRGDSAAYFCASSPGSGNTEAFFGQGTRLTVV.

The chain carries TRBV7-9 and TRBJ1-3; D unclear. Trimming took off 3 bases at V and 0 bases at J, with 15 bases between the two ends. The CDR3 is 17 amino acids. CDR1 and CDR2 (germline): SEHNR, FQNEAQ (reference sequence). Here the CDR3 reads CASSFRSVTFSGNTIYF. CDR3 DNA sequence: TGTGCCAGCAGCTTTCGGTCGGTCACTTTCTCTGGAAACACCATATATTTT.

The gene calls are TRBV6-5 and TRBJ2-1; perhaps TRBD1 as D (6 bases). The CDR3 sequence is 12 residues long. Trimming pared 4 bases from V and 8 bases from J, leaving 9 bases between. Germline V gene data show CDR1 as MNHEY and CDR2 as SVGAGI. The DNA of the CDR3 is TGTGCCAGCAGTTCTCACAGGGATGAGCAGTTCTTC. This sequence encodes CASSSHRDEQFF.

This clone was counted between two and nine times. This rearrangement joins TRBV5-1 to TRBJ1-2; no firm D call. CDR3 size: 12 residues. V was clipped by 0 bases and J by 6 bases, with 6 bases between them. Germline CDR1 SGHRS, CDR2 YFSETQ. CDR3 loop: CASSLDANGYTF. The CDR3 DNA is TGCGCCAGCAGCTTGGATGCGAATGGCTACACCTTC. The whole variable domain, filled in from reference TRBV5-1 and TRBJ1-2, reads KAGVTQTPRYLIKTRGQQVTLSCSPISGHRSVSWYQQTPGQGLQFLFEYFSETQRNKGNFPGRFSGRQFSNSRSEMNVSTLELGDSALYLCASSLDANGYTFGSGTRLTVV.

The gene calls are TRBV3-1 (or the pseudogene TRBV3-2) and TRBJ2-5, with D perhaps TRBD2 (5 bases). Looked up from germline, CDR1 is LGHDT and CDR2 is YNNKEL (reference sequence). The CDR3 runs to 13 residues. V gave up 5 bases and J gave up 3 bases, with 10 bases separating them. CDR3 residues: CASSYSAEETQYF. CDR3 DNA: TGTGCCAGCAGCTATAGCGCCGAAGAGACCCAGTACTTC.

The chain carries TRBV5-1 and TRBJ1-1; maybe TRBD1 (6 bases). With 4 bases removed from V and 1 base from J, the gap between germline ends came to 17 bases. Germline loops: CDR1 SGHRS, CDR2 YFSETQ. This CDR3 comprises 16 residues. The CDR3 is CASSRETGFRNTEAFF. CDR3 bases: TGCGCCAGCAGCCGGGAAACAGGGTTTCGGAACACTGAAGCTTTCTTT.

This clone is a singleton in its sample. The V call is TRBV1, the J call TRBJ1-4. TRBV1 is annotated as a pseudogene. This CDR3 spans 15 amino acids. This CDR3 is CTSSQATLAGEKLFF. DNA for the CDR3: TGCACCAGCAGCCAGGCGACATTAGCGGGGGAAAAACTGTTTTTT.

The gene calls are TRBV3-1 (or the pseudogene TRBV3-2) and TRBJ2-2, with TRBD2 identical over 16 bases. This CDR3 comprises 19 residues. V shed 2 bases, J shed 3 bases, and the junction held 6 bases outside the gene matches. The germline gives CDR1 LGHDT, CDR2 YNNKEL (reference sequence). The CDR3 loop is CASSQTGLAGGIDTGELFF. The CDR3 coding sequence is TGTGCCAGCAGCCAAACGGGACTAGCGGGGGGGATTGACACCGGGGAGCTGTTTTTT.

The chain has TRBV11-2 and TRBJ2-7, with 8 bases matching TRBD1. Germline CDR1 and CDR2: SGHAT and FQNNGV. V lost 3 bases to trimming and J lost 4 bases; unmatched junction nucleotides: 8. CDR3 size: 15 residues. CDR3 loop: CASSLGNRGAYEQYF. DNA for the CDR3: TGTGCCAGCAGCTTGGGGAACAGGGGGGCTTACGAGCAGTACTTC.

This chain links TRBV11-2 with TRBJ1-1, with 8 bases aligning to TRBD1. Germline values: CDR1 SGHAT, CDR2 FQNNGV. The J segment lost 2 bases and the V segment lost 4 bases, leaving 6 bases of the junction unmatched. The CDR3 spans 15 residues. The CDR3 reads CASSYHRGINTEAFF. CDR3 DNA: TGTGCCAGCAGCTACCACAGGGGGATCAACACTGAAGCTTTCTTT.

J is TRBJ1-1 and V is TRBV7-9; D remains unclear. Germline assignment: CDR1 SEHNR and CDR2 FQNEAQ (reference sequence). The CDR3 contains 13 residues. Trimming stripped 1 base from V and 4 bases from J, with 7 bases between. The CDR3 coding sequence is TGTGCCAGCAGCTTAGGAGGTAGCACTGAAGCTTTCTTT. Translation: CASSLGGSTEAFF.

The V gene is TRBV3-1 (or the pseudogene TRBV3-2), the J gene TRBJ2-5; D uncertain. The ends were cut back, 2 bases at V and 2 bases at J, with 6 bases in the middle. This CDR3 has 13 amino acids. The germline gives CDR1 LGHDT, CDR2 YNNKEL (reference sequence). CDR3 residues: CASSQPGQETQYF. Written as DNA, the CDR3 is TGTGCCAGCAGCCAACCAGGACAAGAGACCCAGTACTTC.

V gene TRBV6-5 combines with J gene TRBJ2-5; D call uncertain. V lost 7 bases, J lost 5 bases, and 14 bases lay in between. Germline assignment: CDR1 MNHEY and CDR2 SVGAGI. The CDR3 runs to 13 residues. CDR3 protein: CASKIKGGETQYF. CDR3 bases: TGTGCCAGCAAAATTAAGGGTGGGGAGACCCAGTACTTC.

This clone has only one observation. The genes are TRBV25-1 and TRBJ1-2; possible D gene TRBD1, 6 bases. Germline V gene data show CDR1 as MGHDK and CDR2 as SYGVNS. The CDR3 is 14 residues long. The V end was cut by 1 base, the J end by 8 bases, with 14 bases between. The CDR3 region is CASSEFGTHRGYTF. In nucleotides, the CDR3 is TGTGCCAGCAGTGAATTCGGGACACATCGGGGCTACACCTTC.

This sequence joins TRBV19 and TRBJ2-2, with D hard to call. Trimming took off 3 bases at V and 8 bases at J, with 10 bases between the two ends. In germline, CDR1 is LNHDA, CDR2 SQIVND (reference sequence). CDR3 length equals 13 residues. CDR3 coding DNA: TGTGCCAGTAGTATCAGAGGTAATGGGGAGCTGTTTTTT. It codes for CASSIRGNGELFF.

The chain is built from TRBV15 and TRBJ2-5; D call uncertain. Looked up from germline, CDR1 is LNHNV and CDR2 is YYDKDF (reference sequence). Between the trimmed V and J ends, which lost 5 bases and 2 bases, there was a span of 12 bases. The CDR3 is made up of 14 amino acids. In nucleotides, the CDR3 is TGTGCCACCAGCGGGCTGCCGACTCAAGAGACCCAGTACTTC. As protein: CATSGLPTQETQYF.

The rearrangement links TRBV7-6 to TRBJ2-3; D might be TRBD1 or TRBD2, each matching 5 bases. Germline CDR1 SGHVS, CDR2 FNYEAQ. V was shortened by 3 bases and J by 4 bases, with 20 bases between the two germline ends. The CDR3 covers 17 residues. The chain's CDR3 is CASSLDLRGRGPDTQYF. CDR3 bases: TGTGCCAGCAGCTTGGATCTGAGGGGTCGCGGGCCAGATACGCAGTATTTT.